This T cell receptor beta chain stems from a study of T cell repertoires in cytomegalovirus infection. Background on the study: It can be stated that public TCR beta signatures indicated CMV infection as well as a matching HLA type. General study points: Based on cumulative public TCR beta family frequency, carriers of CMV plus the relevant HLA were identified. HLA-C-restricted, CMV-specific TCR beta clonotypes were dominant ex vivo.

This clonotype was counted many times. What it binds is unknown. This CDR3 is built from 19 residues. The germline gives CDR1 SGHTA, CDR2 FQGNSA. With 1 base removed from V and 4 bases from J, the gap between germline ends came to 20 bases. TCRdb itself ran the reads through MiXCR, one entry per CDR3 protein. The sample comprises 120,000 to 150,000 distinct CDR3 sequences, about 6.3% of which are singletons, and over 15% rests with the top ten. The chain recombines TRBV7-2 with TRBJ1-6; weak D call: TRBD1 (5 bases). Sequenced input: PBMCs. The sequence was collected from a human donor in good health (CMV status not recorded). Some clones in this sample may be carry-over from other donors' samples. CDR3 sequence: CASSLVQNWGLEYNSPLHF. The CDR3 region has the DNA TGTGCCAGCAGCTTAGTACAGAATTGGGGACTGGAATATAATTCACCCCTCCACTTT.